Here is one T cell receptor (beta chain) with its context. What it binds is not known. Method: immunoSEQ multiplex PCR; TCRdb's copy keeps in-frame clones and lacks some. The profile shows about 94,000 clones, more than 75% of them singletons. The entry originates in a study of T cell responses to AZD1222 COVID-19 vaccine. Study outcomes and limitations: The span of vaccine-associated CD4 TCRs extended across spike, with dominance at 160-218 and 743-854.

Between the trimmed V and J ends, which lost 5 bases and 7 bases, there was a span of 26 bases. Germline CDR1 reads SEHNR; CDR2 reads FQNEAQ (reference sequence). The CDR3 loop spans 17 amino acids. The V and J genes are TRBV7-9 and TRBJ1-2; D uncertain. The sequence was collected from an adult who received the AZD1222 COVID-19 vaccine. This material consisted of peripheral blood, taken 28 days after the second AZD1222 dose. CDR3 in amino acids: CASSREIDTLKGPGYTF. The CDR3, as DNA: TGTGCCAGCAGCAGGGAAATCGATACGTTGAAGGGCCCTGGCTACACCTTC.